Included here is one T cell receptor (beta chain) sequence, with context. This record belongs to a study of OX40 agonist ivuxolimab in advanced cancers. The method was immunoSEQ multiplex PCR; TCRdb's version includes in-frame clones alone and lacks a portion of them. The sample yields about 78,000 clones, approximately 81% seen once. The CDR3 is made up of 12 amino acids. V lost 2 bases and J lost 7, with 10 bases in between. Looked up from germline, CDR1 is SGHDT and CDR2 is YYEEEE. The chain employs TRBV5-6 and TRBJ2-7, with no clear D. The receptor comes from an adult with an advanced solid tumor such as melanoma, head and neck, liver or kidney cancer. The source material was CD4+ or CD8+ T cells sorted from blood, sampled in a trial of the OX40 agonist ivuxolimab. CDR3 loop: CASSFSSTEQYF. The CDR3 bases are TGTGCCAGCAGCTTTAGTTCGACGGAGCAGTACTTC.